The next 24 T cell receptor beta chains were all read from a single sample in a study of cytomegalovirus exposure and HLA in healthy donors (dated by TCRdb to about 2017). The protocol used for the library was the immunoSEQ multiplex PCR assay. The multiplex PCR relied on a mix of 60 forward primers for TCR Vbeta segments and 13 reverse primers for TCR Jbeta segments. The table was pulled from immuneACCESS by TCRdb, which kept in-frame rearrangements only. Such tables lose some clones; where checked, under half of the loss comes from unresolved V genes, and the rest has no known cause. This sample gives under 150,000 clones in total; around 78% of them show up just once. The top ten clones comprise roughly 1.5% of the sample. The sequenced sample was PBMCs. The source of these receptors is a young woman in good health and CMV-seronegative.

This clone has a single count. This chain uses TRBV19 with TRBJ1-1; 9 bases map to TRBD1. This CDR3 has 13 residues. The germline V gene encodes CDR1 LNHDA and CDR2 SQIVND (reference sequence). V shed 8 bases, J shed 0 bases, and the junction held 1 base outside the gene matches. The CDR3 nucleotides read TGTGCCAGTGGGACAGGGATGAACACTGAAGCTTTCTTT. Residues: CASGTGMNTEAFF.

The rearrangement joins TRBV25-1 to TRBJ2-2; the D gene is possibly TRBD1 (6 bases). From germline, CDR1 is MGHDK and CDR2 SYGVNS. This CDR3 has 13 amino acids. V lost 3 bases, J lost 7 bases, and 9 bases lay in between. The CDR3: CASSDVRGGELFF. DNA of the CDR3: TGTGCCAGCAGTGACGTCAGGGGCGGGGAGCTGTTTTTT.

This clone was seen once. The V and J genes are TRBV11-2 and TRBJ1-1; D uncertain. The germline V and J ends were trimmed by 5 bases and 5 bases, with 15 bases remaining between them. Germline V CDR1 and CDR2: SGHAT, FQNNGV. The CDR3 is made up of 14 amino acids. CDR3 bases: TGTGCCAGCAGCCCGAATGTGCGGGCAACTGAAGCTTTCTTT. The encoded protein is CASSPNVRATEAFF.

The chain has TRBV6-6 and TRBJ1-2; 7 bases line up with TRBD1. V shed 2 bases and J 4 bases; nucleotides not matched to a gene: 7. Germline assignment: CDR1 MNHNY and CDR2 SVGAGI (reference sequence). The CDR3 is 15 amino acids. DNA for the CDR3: TGTGCCAGCAGTTACCCAGACAGGGAGGCCTATGGCTACACCTTC. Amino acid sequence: CASSYPDREAYGYTF.

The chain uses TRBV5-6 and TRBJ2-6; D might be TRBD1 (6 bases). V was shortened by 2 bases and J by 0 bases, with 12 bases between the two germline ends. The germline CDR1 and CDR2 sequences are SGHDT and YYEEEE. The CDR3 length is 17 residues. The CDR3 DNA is TGTGCCAGCAGCTTCGAAAGGGGGTACTCTGGGGCCAACGTCCTGACTTTC. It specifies CASSFERGYSGANVLTF.

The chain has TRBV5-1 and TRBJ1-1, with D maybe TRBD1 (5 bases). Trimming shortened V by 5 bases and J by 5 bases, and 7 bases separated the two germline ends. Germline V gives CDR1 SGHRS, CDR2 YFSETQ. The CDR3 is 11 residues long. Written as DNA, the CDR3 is TGCGCCAGCAGGGGGCCGACTGAAGCTTTCTTT. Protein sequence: CASRGPTEAFF.

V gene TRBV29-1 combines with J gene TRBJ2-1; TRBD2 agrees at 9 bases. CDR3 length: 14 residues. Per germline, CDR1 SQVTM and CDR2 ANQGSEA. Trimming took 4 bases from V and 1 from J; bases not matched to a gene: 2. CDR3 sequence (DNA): TGCAGCGTTGTCAGCGGGGGGTCCTACAATGAGCAGTTCTTC. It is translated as CSVVSGGSYNEQFF.

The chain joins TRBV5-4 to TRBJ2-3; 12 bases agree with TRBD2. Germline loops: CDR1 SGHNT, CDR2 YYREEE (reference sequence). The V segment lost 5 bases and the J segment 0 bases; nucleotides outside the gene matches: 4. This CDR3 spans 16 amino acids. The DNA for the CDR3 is TGTGCCAGCAGTTCCGGGACTAGCGGGAGCACAGATACGCAGTATTTT. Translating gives CASSSGTSGSTDTQYF.

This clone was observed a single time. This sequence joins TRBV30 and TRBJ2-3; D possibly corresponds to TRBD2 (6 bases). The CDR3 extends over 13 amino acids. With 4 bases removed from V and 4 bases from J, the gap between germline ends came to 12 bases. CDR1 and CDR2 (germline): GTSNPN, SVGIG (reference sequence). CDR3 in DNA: TGTGCCTGGACGCGCAGGGAGGCAGATACGCAGTATTTT. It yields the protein CAWTRREADTQYF.

In DNA, the CDR3 is TGTGCCAGCAGTGAAGCGTTGTTGAGAGGGGGTGAAGCTTTCTTT. Amino acid sequence: CASSEALLRGGEAFF. This chain uses TRBV2 with TRBJ1-1, with D possibly TRBD1 on 6 matching bases. Germline V gene sequence: CDR1 SNHLY, CDR2 FYNNEI. With 0 bases removed from V and 7 bases from J, the gap between germline ends came to 15 bases. This CDR3 has 15 residues.

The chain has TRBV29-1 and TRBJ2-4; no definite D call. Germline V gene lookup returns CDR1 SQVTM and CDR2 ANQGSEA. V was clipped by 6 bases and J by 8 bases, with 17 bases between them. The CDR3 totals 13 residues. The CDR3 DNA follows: TGCAGCGTCGCCTTGAGGTTCCTCGACATTCAGTACTTC. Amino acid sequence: CSVALRFLDIQYF.

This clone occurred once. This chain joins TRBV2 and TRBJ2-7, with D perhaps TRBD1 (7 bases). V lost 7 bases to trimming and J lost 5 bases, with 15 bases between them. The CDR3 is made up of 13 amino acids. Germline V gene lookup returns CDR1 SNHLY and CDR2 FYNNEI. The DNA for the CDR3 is TGTGCCAGCACTGAGACAGGGAGGCACGAGCAGTACTTC. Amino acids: CASTETGRHEQYF.

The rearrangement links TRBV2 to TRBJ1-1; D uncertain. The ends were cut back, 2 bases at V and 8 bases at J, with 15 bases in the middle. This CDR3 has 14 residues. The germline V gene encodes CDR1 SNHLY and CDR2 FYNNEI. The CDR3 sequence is CASSEMPLITEAFF. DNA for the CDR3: TGTGCCAGCAGTGAAATGCCCCTAATCACCGAAGCTTTCTTT.

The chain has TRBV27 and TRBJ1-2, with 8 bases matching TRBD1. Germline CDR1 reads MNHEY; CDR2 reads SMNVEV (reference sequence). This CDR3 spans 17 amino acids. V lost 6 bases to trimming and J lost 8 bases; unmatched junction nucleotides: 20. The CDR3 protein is CASSHIGTGGLVEGYTF. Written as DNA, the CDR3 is TGTGCCAGCAGCCACATAGGGACAGGCGGGCTTGTTGAGGGCTACACCTTC.

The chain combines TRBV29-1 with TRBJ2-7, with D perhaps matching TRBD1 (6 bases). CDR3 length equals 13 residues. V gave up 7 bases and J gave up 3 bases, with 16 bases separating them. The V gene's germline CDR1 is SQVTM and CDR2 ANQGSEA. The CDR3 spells CSGQGLNNYEQYF. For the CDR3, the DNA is TGCAGCGGCCAGGGGCTAAATAACTACGAGCAGTACTTC.

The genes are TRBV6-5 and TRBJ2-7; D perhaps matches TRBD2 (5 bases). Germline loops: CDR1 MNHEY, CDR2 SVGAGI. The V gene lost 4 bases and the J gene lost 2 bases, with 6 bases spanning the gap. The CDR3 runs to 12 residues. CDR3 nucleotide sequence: TGTGCCAGCAGTTCCGGGGCCTACGAGCAGTACTTC. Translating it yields CASSSGAYEQYF.

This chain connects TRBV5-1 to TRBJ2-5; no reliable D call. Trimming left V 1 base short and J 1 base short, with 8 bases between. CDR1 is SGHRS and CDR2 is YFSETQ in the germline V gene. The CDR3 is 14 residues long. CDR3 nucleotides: TGCGCCAGCAGCTTGATAACAGTCCAAGAGACCCAGTACTTC. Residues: CASSLITVQETQYF. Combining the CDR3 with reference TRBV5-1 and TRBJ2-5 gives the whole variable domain KAGVTQTPRYLIKTRGQQVTLSCSPISGHRSVSWYQQTPGQGLQFLFEYFSETQRNKGNFPGRFSGRQFSNSRSEMNVSTLELGDSALYLCASSLITVQETQYFGPGTRLLVL.

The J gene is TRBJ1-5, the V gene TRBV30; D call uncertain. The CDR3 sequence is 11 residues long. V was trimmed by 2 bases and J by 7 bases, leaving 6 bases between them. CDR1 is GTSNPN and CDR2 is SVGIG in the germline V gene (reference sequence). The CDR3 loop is CAWSSGQPQHF. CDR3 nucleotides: TGTGCCTGGAGTTCAGGACAGCCCCAGCATTTT.

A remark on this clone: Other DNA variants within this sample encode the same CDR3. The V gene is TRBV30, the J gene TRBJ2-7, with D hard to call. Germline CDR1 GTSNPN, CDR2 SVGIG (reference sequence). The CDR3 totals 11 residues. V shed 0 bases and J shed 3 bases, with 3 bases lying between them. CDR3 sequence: CAWSVSYEQYF. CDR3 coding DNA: TGTGCCTGGAGTGTCAGCTACGAGCAGTACTTC.

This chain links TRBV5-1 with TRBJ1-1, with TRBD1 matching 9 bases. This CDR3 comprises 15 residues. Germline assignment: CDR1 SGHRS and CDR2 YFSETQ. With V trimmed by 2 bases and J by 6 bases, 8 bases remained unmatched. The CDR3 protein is CASSLGDRAGPEAFF. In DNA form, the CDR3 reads TGCGCCAGCAGCTTAGGGGACAGGGCGGGTCCTGAAGCTTTCTTT.

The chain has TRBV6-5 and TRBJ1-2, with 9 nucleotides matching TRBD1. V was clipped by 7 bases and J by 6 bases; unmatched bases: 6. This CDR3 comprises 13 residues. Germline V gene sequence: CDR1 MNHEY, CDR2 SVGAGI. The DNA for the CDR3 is TGTGCCAGCAAAAAACAGGGGGCGCATGGCTACACCTTC. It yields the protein CASKKQGAHGYTF.

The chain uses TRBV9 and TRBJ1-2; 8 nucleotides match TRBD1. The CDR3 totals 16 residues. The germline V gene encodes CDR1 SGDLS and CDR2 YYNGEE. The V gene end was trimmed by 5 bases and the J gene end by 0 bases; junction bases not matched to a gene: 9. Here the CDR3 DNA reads TGTGCCAGCAGTAGGACAGGGACCTTAACTAACTATGGCTACACCTTC. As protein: CASSRTGTLTNYGYTF.

The CDR3 here is CASSAHEGTEAFF. As DNA, the CDR3 is TGTGCCAGTAGTGCCCACGAGGGCACTGAAGCTTTCTTT. The gene calls are TRBV19 and TRBJ1-1; the D is unclear. Looked up from germline, CDR1 is LNHDA and CDR2 is SQIVND (reference sequence). The CDR3 extends over 13 amino acids. V lost 5 bases and J lost 4, with 11 bases in between. Full variable domain (outside the CDR3, taken from reference TRBV19 and TRBJ1-1): DGGITQSPKYLFRKEGQNVTLSCEQNLNHDAMYWYRQDPGQGLRLIYYSQIVNDFQKGDIAEGYSVSREKKESFPLTVTSAQKNPTAFYLCASSAHEGTEAFFGQGTRLTVV.

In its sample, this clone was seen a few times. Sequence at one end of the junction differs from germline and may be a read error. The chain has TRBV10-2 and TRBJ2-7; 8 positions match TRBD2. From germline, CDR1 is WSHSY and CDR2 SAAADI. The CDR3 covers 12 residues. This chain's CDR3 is CASSESPNQRGF. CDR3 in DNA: TGCGCCAGCAGTGAGTCACCGAACCAGCGGGGGTTC.